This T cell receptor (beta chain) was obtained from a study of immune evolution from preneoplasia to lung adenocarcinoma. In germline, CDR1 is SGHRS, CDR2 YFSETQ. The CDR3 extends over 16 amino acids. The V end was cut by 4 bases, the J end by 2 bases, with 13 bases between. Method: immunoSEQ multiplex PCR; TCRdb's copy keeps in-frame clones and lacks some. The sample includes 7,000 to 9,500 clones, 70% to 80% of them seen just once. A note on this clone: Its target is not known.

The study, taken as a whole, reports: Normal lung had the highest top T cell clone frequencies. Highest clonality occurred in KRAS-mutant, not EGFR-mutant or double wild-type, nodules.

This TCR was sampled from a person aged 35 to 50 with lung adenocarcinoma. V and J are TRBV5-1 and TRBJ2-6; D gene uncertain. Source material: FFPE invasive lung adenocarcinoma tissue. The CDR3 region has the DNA TGCGCCAGCAGCGCCTCGGCCGTCCCTGGGGCCAACGTCCTGACTTTC. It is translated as CASSASAVPGANVLTF. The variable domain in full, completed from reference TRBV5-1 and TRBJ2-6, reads KAGVTQTPRYLIKTRGQQVTLSCSPISGHRSVSWYQQTPGQGLQFLFEYFSETQRNKGNFPGRFSGRQFSNSRSEMNVSTLELGDSALYLCASSASAVPGANVLTFGAGSRLTVL.